The clone carrying this TCR beta chain was found many times. TCRdb redid the calling of the multiplex PCR reads with MiXCR, one entry per CDR3 protein. The data hold hundreds of thousands of distinct CDR3 sequences, with less than 40% observed a single time. This sample is part of a study of breast tumors, draining lymph nodes, adjacent tissues. The lymph nodes were axillary draining lymph nodes from breast cancer patients. The V gene end was trimmed by 6 bases and the J gene end by 0 bases; junction bases not matched to a gene: 5. Germline lookup yields CDR1 DFQATT and CDR2 SNEGSKA (reference sequence). The CDR3 covers 14 residues.

This chain links TRBV20-1 with TRBJ2-7; TRBD1 matches at 10 bases. What was sequenced was axillary lymph node tissue. The clonotype comes from a female donor with breast cancer. Some clones in this sample may be carry-over from other donors' samples. As DNA, the CDR3 is TGCAGTGCCGCGGGACAGGGGAGCTCCTACGAGCAGTACTTC. It codes for CSAAGQGSSYEQYF.